This passage covers 26 T cell receptor beta chains from one sample sequenced in a study of T cell repertoires in aging, cancer and after chemotherapy. Peripheral blood genomic DNA, not sorted cells or RNA, was the template. A mixed TRB-A/B primer pool amplified rearranged TRB by multiplex touch-down PCR. MiXCR was run by TCRdb on the multiplex PCR reads, yielding one entry per CDR3 protein. The sample carries some 2,900 distinct CDR3 sequences, around 53% recorded once. Sample: blood. These receptors were obtained from a human donor with a blood cancer.

The gene calls are TRBV12-3 or TRBV12-4 and TRBJ2-2, with D tentatively TRBD2 (6 bases). V was cut by 0 bases and J by 6 bases, with 8 bases left in between. This CDR3 has 14 residues. CDR3 DNA sequence: TGTGCCAGCAGTTTAGCGGGGGGAGCCGGGGAGCTGTTTTTT. This codes for CASSLAGGAGELFF.

By sample share, this clonotype is large. The rearrangement uses TRBV29-1 and TRBJ2-7; D may be TRBD1 (6 bases). Trimming took off 7 bases at V and 2 bases at J, with 9 bases between the two ends. This CDR3 has 11 residues. Germline CDR1 is SQVTM and CDR2 is ANQGSEA. The CDR3 sequence: CSAQGTYEQYF. The CDR3 DNA is TGCAGCGCCCAGGGGACCTACGAGCAGTACTTC.

This clonotype has only one observation. This sequence joins TRBV27 and TRBJ1-2; a possible D gene is TRBD1 (5 bases). V lost 3 bases, J lost 4 bases, and 12 bases lay in between. The CDR3 is 14 amino acids. Germline V gives CDR1 MNHEY, CDR2 SMNVEV (reference sequence). The chain's CDR3 is CASSFDPRGYGYTF. Here the CDR3 DNA reads TGTGCCAGCAGTTTCGACCCGAGGGGCTATGGCTACACCTTC.

The sample holds one count of this clonotype. The chain uses TRBV27 and TRBJ1-4; TRBD1 is a possible D gene (5 bases). Germline CDR1 and CDR2: MNHEY and SMNVEV (reference sequence). V was clipped by 7 bases and J by 6 bases, with 15 bases between them. The length of the CDR3 is 14 residues. The CDR3 sequence is CASKSQGGDEKLFF. In DNA form, the CDR3 reads TGTGCCAGCAAGTCGCAGGGTGGGGATGAAAAACTGTTTTTT.

A word on this clonotype: Compared with germline, one end of the junction differs, possibly owing to a read error. The genes are TRBV12-3 or TRBV12-4 and TRBJ2-3, with 8 bases identical to TRBD2. The CDR3 is made up of 15 amino acids. The CDR3 protein is CARSLDGLATDTQYF. Here the CDR3 DNA reads TGTGCCAGAAGTTTGGATGGACTAGCAACAGATACGCAGTATTTT.

This clonotype was seen more than once but under ten times. CDR3 residues: CASSYYGGGNYGYTF. The CDR3 DNA reads TGTGCCAGCAGTTACTATGGAGGGGGCAACTATGGCTACACCTTC. This chain uses TRBV6-5 with TRBJ1-2, with TRBD1 identical over 7 bases. The junction had 4 bases not matched to a gene; V was cut back by 1 base and J by 2 bases. The germline V gene has CDR1 MNHEY and CDR2 SVGAGI. This CDR3 has 15 residues.

The table lists this clonotype with a few counts. The chain carries TRBV6-6 and TRBJ2-1, with 8 bases that match TRBD2. Germline assignment: CDR1 MNHNY and CDR2 SVGAGI (reference sequence). The V and J ends lost 5 bases and 4 bases, in that order; junction bases with no gene match: 7. The CDR3 has 15 residues. CDR3 region: CASSRPGLDYNEQFF. The CDR3, as DNA: TGTGCCAGCAGTCGACCGGGACTAGATTACAATGAGCAGTTCTTC.

The genes are TRBV6-5 and TRBJ1-1; D unresolved. V was clipped by 6 bases and J by 8 bases, with 13 bases between them. Germline V gene lookup returns CDR1 MNHEY and CDR2 SVGAGI. This CDR3 has 12 residues. The CDR3 sequence: CASRARTDEAFF. Written as DNA, the CDR3 is TGTGCCAGCAGGGCACGGACGGACGAAGCTTTCTTT.

In this sample, this clonotype turned up a few times. The chain links TRBV5-6 to TRBJ2-4; maybe TRBD2 (6 bases). The germline CDR1 and CDR2 sequences are SGHDT and YYEEEE. This CDR3 has 15 amino acids. The V end was cut by 4 bases, the J end by 0 bases, with 11 bases between. CDR3 DNA sequence: TGTGCCAGCAGCAAGCGGGCGGGAGCCAAAAACATTCAGTACTTC. Translation gives CASSKRAGAKNIQYF.

This clonotype was detected a few times. This rearrangement joins TRBV6-5 to TRBJ1-1, with a possible D match to TRBD1 (5 bases). The ends were cut back, 0 bases at V and 0 bases at J, with 23 bases in the middle. The CDR3 sequence is 20 residues long. Germline V gene lookup returns CDR1 MNHEY and CDR2 SVGAGI. CDR3 in amino acids: CASSYSVGASGRGMNTEAFF. CDR3 in DNA: TGTGCCAGCAGTTACTCGGTCGGGGCTAGCGGGCGCGGGATGAACACTGAAGCTTTCTTT.

This chain uses TRBV28 with TRBJ2-7; 11 bases match TRBD2. Losses at the gene ends were 5 bases for V and 6 bases for J; bases not matched to a gene: 15. There are 17 residues in the CDR3. The germline CDR1 and CDR2 sequences are MDHEN and SYDVKM. CDR3 nucleotide sequence: TGTGCCAGCAGTATTGCTAGCGGGGGGTCCTCTATGGGCGAGCAGTACTTC. Translated, it gives CASSIASGGSSMGEQYF.

A note on this clonotype: A single base separates this from a much larger clone, so it may be a read error. The chain carries TRBV29-1 and TRBJ2-1; D not certain. This CDR3 is 10 amino acids long. Trimming removed 8 bases at V and 5 bases at J, with 7 bases between. Germline lookup yields CDR1 SQVTM and CDR2 ANQGSEA. CDR3 nucleotides: TGCAGCTCCGGCCACAATGAGCAGTTCTTC. Protein product: CSSGHNEQFF.

In nucleotides, the CDR3 is TGTGCCAGCAGCTTCAGCGAACGCAATGAGCAGTTCTTC. It specifies CASSFSERNEQFF. The genes are TRBV27 and TRBJ2-1; D not resolved. CDR1 MNHEY and CDR2 SMNVEV come from the germline V gene (reference sequence). The CDR3 length is 13 residues. The ends were cut back, 6 bases at V and 6 bases at J, with 12 bases in the middle.

The CDR3 loop is CASSSPTISSYEQYF. The CDR3 DNA reads as TGTGCCAGCAGTTCCCCGACAATATCCTCCTACGAGCAGTACTTC. The genes are TRBV6-5 and TRBJ2-7; D ambiguous. Deletions cut 4 bases from V and 0 bases from J, with 13 bases between. There are 15 residues in the CDR3. Germline CDR1 and CDR2: MNHEY and SVGAGI.

The rearrangement links TRBV28 to TRBJ2-3, with 8 bases matching TRBD2. J lost 4 bases, V lost 8 bases, and 8 bases had no gene match. The CDR3 is 14 residues long. The V gene's germline CDR1 is MDHEN and CDR2 SYDVKM. This chain's CDR3 is CASGPRGGSDTQYF. CDR3 nucleotide sequence: TGTGCCAGCGGGCCGCGCGGGGGGTCAGATACGCAGTATTTT.

The V call is TRBV5-6, the J call TRBJ1-1, with unresolved D. Germline V CDR1 and CDR2: SGHDT, YYEEEE. This CDR3 is 13 amino acids long. V was trimmed by 1 base and J by 1 base, leaving 5 bases between them. CDR3 amino acids: CASSLRENTEAFF. The CDR3 DNA sequence: TGTGCCAGCAGCTTGAGGGAGAACACTGAAGCTTTCTTT.

This chain joins TRBV6-5 and TRBJ2-1; tentative D call: TRBD2 (7 bases). V shed 5 bases and J shed 10 bases, with 30 bases lying between them. From germline, CDR1 is MNHEY and CDR2 SVGAGI. This CDR3 has 18 amino acids. The CDR3 region has the DNA TGTGCCAGCAGTCCCAGCAGGGGACTACCGGGTCCCGTTGGCGAGCAGTTCTTC. Its translation is CASSPSRGLPGPVGEQFF.

V and J are TRBV12-3 or TRBV12-4 and TRBJ2-7; 9 nucleotides line up with TRBD1. The CDR3 is 13 amino acids. V shed 6 bases and J 3 bases; nucleotides not matched to a gene: 3. The CDR3 spells CASSPGQGYEQYF. CDR3 in DNA: TGTGCCAGCAGCCCGGGACAGGGCTACGAGCAGTACTTC.

As for this clonotype: A junction end diverges from the germline sequence, so it may reflect a read error. This chain uses TRBV6-2 or TRBV6-3 with TRBJ2-1; D not resolved. Germline V gene sequence: CDR1 MNHEY, CDR2 SVGEGT. CDR3 length: 15 amino acids. Written as DNA, the CDR3 is TGTGCCAGCAGCGGTCGGAGAAGCTCCTACAATGAGCAGTTCTTT. It yields the protein CASSGRRSSYNEQFF.

On this clonotype: It may be a read error: a sequence one base away is much more abundant. The chain links TRBV29-1 to TRBJ1-2; 7 bases agree with TRBD1. The J segment lost 2 bases and the V segment lost 4 bases, leaving 7 bases of the junction unmatched. Per germline, CDR1 SQVTM and CDR2 ANQGSEA. The CDR3 length is 14 residues. The CDR3 region is CSVAPVQGNYGYTF. The CDR3 DNA reads as TGCAGCGTTGCCCCGGTACAGGGGAACTATGGCTACACCTTC.

This clonotype was detected only a few times. The V gene is TRBV20-1, the J gene TRBJ2-1; 9 positions match TRBD2. The CDR3 loop spans 15 amino acids. The J segment lost 4 bases and the V segment lost 6 bases, leaving 10 bases of the junction unmatched. The germline CDR1 and CDR2 sequences are DFQATT and SNEGSKA (reference sequence). CDR3 sequence (DNA): TGCAGTGCCGCGACCGGGACTAGCCGATACAATGAGCAGTTCTTC. Protein product: CSAATGTSRYNEQFF.

Within the sample, this clonotype is large. The chain recombines TRBV6-5 with TRBJ1-6; D not certain. The CDR3 has 15 amino acids. V was cut by 5 bases and J by 8 bases, with 16 bases left in between. Germline values: CDR1 MNHEY, CDR2 SVGAGI. DNA for the CDR3: TGTGCCAGCAGTGCCCCGATGCGGGGAGATTCACCCCTCCACTTT. This sequence encodes CASSAPMRGDSPLHF.

This clonotype was counted only a few times. The chain carries TRBV12-3 or TRBV12-4 and TRBJ2-7; 9 bases agree with TRBD1. The V gene end was trimmed by 6 bases and the J gene end by 6 bases; junction bases not matched to a gene: 6. The CDR3 spans 13 residues. CDR3 coding DNA: TGTGCCAGCAGCTCCGGGACAGGGCGCGAGCAGTACTTC. Translation: CASSSGTGREQYF.

V gene TRBV6-1 combines with J gene TRBJ1-5, with TRBD1 matching over 7 bases. There are 13 residues in the CDR3. Looked up from germline, CDR1 is MNHNS and CDR2 is SASEGT. Germline trimming cut 8 bases from V and 11 bases from J; bases unmatched to any gene: 12. The CDR3 bases are TGTGCCAGCCAAACGACAGGGCCAGGGGCCCAGCATTTT. It translates to CASQTTGPGAQHF.

CDR3: CASRGRTSGVKTGELFF. The CDR3 DNA is TGTGCCAGCAGGGGAAGGACTAGCGGGGTGAAAACCGGGGAGCTGTTTTTT. The chain links TRBV6-5 to TRBJ2-2; 12 bases line up with TRBD2. Unmatched junction bases numbered 10, after V lost 6 bases and J lost 5 bases. This CDR3 has 17 residues. Germline loops: CDR1 MNHEY, CDR2 SVGAGI.

With respect to this clonotype: One end of the junction is discordant with germline, which a read error may explain. The rearrangement uses TRBV5-6 and TRBJ2-3, with 7 nucleotides matching TRBD2. There are 14 residues in the CDR3. Germline CDR1 is SGHDT and CDR2 is YYEEEE. The CDR3 is CSSSWGGRTDTQYF. CDR3 nucleotide sequence: TGTTCCAGCAGCTGGGGAGGGCGCACAGATACGCAGTATTTT.